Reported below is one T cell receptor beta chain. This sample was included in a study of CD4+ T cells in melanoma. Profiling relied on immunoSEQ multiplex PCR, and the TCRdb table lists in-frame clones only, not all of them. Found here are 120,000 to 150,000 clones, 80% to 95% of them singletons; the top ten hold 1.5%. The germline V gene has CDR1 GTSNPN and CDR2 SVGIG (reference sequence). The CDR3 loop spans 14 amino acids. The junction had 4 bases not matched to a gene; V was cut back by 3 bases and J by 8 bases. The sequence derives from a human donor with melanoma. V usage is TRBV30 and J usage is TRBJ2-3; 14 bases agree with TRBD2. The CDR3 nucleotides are TGTGCCTGGAGGGGACTAGCGGGGGTTGGTACGCAGTATTTT. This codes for CAWRGLAGVGTQYF.